These 21 T cell receptor beta chains originate from one sample sequenced in a study of blood T cell repertoires in COVID-19. Only in-frame clones appear in the TCRdb table, and some are missing; sequencing was by immunoSEQ multiplex PCR. Among about 200,000 clones, about 85% were seen once, and the ten largest hold 0.8% to 0.95%. Sequenced input: peripheral blood. These receptor sequences come from a man in his fifties or sixties with COVID-19, enrolled during active disease.

This chain links TRBV10-1 with TRBJ1-1; D may be TRBD1 (5 bases). Trimming cost V 3 bases and J 4 bases, with 15 bases left between them. This CDR3 contains 15 residues. Germline V gene sequence: CDR1 WNHNN, CDR2 SYGVQD (reference sequence). The CDR3: CASSEFGGRGTEAFF. The DNA of the CDR3 is TGCGCCAGCAGTGAATTTGGCGGAAGGGGCACTGAAGCTTTCTTT.

This chain joins TRBV6-5 and TRBJ1-6; 7 bases match TRBD1. With 2 bases clipped from V and 7 bases from J, the junction kept 8 bases outside the gene matches. Germline V gene sequence: CDR1 MNHEY, CDR2 SVGAGI. The CDR3 is made up of 16 amino acids. The CDR3 protein is CASSYRQTGPNSPLHF. CDR3 sequence (DNA): TGTGCCAGCAGTTACCGCCAGACAGGGCCCAATTCACCCCTCCACTTT.

V and J are TRBV30 and TRBJ1-5; the D is unclear. The CDR3 is 12 amino acids. Trimming cost V 7 bases and J 6 bases, with 13 bases left between them. From germline, CDR1 is GTSNPN and CDR2 SVGIG (reference sequence). The CDR3: CALRMEGQPQHF. Here the CDR3 DNA reads TGTGCCTTAAGAATGGAGGGTCAGCCCCAGCATTTT.

The gene calls are TRBV6-5 and TRBJ2-7; 9 bases are a match to TRBD1. The ends lost 2 bases at V and 2 bases at J; junction bases unmatched: 4. This CDR3 has 15 amino acids. Germline CDR1 MNHEY, CDR2 SVGAGI. CDR3 protein: CASSYRGTGTYEQYF. The CDR3 nucleotides are TGTGCCAGCAGTTACAGGGGGACAGGGACCTACGAGCAGTACTTC.

V is TRBV6-2 or TRBV6-3 and J is TRBJ1-2; no clear D. CDR1 and CDR2 from the germline V gene are MNHEY and SVGEGT. V lost 1 base and J 4 bases, leaving 7 bases between the germline ends. The CDR3 consists of 13 residues. The CDR3 nucleotides are TGTGCCAGCAGTTACTTTACAGTCTATGGCTACACCTTC. Its protein is CASSYFTVYGYTF.

This rearrangement joins TRBV7-2 to TRBJ2-2; D possibly corresponds to TRBD2 (6 bases). CDR1 and CDR2 (germline): SGHTA, FQGNSA. Trimming left V 4 bases short and J 6 bases short, with 12 bases between. The CDR3 length is 14 residues. CDR3 nucleotide sequence: TGTGCCAGCAGCTCAACCGGAGGGGCCGGGGAGCTGTTTTTT. It specifies CASSSTGGAGELFF.

The chain carries TRBV7-9 and TRBJ2-5, with TRBD1 as a possible D gene (6 bases). CDR3 length: 14 amino acids. Germline CDR1 SEHNR, CDR2 FQNEAQ (reference sequence). Trimming took 0 bases from V and 3 from J, leaving 8 bases between them. CDR3 protein: CASSLAYREETQYF. In nucleotides, the CDR3 is TGTGCCAGCAGCTTAGCTTACAGGGAAGAGACCCAGTACTTC.

The chain is built from TRBV2 and TRBJ2-3; 7 nucleotides agree with TRBD2. Germline V lookup: CDR1 SNHLY, CDR2 FYNNEI. With 7 bases clipped from V and 3 bases from J, the junction kept 10 bases outside the gene matches. The CDR3 is made up of 15 amino acids. The CDR3 reads CASKREGRRTDTQYF. CDR3 DNA: TGTGCCAGCAAGAGGGAGGGAAGGAGGACAGATACGCAGTATTTT.

This chain joins TRBV7-8 and TRBJ2-5, with TRBD1 as a possible D gene (5 bases). V dropped 5 bases and J dropped 4 bases, with 14 bases sitting between them. The CDR3 is 14 amino acids. Germline V CDR1 and CDR2: SGHVS, FQNEAQ. The CDR3, as DNA: TGTGCCAGCAGCCCCCGGACACCGGGAGAGACCCAGTACTTC. This gives the protein CASSPRTPGETQYF.

This clone has more than one count but fewer than ten. The genes are TRBV10-3 and TRBJ1-1, with a possible D match to TRBD1 (6 bases). Between the trimmed V and J ends, which lost 7 bases and 1 base, there was a span of 10 bases. The germline V gene has CDR1 ENHRY and CDR2 SYGVKD. The CDR3 is 13 amino acids. The CDR3 protein is CAIMSGANTEAFF. CDR3 DNA sequence: TGTGCCATCATGTCAGGGGCGAACACTGAAGCTTTCTTT.

The rearrangement joins TRBV4-1 to TRBJ1-2, with a possible D match to TRBD1 (6 bases). Germline CDR1 reads MGHRA; CDR2 reads YSYEKL. Trimming pared 0 bases from V and 4 bases from J, leaving 15 bases between. The CDR3 length is 16 residues. The CDR3 sequence: CASSQEGGGGPYGYTF. In DNA form, the CDR3 reads TGCGCCAGCAGCCAAGAGGGAGGGGGGGGACCCTATGGCTACACCTTC.

Note on this clone: This specimen includes other DNA sequences encoding the same CDR3. The chain is built from TRBV6-5 and TRBJ1-1; 8 positions match TRBD1. The CDR3 totals 11 residues. Germline-derived CDR1 and CDR2 are MNHEY and SVGAGI. The junction had 6 bases not matched to a gene; V was cut back by 7 bases and J by 11 bases. CDR3 nucleotides: TGTGCCAGCATTTCTACAGGGGGGGCTTTCTTT. This encodes CASISTGGAFF.

In its sample, this clone was seen a few times. V usage is TRBV18 and J usage is TRBJ1-6; D is perhaps TRBD1 (5 bases). Per the germline V gene, CDR1 is KGHSH and CDR2 is LQKENI. Trimming took off 3 bases at V and 14 bases at J, with 17 bases between the two ends. The CDR3 is 14 amino acids. The CDR3 protein is CASSPPGSQGALHF. The CDR3 DNA follows: TGTGCCAGCTCACCTCCAGGGTCCCAAGGTGCCCTCCACTTT.

The gene calls are TRBV5-1 and TRBJ2-7, with TRBD1 identical over 8 bases. Germline CDR1 is SGHRS and CDR2 is YFSETQ. There are 15 residues in the CDR3. Trimming removed 3 bases from V and 5 bases from J; junction bases left unmatched: 10. The CDR3 region has the DNA TGCGCCAGCAGCTGGTATACGACAGGGGCCCACGAGCAGTACTTC. Its translation is CASSWYTTGAHEQYF.

The chain combines TRBV2 with TRBJ2-1, with D perhaps matching TRBD1 (6 bases). The CDR3 covers 15 residues. Per germline, CDR1 SNHLY and CDR2 FYNNEI. V was cut by 11 bases and J by 5 bases, with 22 bases left in between. The CDR3 region is CASLRDTLRNNEQFF. The CDR3 region has the DNA TGTGCCTCACTAAGGGACACCCTAAGGAACAATGAGCAGTTCTTC.

This clone has more than one count but fewer than ten. The chain combines TRBV11-3 with TRBJ2-5; TRBD1 agrees at 9 bases. CDR3 length: 14 residues. Per the germline V gene, CDR1 is SGHNT and CDR2 is YENEEA. The J segment lost 7 bases and the V segment lost 5 bases, leaving 8 bases of the junction unmatched. The CDR3: CASSPSGQGMTQYF. CDR3 DNA: TGTGCCAGCAGCCCATCGGGACAGGGCATGACCCAGTACTTC.

This clone was counted once. The chain joins TRBV11-2 to TRBJ2-7; 8 positions agree with TRBD1. Germline V gene data show CDR1 as SGHAT and CDR2 as FQNNGV. The CDR3 runs to 15 residues. The trim removed 1 base at V and 3 bases at J, leaving 5 bases unmatched. The CDR3 loop reads CASSLVVGQGYEQYF. CDR3 sequence (DNA): TGTGCCAGCAGCTTAGTTGTTGGACAGGGCTACGAGCAGTACTTC. The whole variable domain, filled in from reference TRBV11-2 and TRBJ2-7, reads EAGVAQSPRYKIIEKRQSVAFWCNPISGHATLYWYQQILGQGPKLLIQFQNNGVVDDSQLPKDRFSAERLKGVDSTLKIQPAKLEDSAVYLCASSLVVGQGYEQYFGPGTRLTVT.

The chain couples TRBV18 to TRBJ1-4; D might be TRBD1 (5 bases). V lost 6 bases to trimming and J lost 5 bases, with 7 bases between them. CDR3 length equals 12 residues. Germline-derived CDR1 and CDR2 are KGHSH and LQKENI. The CDR3 region has the DNA TGTGCCAGCTCCCGGGGGAATGAAAAACTGTTTTTT. This sequence encodes CASSRGNEKLFF.

The CDR3 loop is CASSLPSTGGNGYTF. The DNA of the CDR3 is TGTGCCAGCAGCCTTCCATCCACAGGGGGAAATGGCTACACCTTC. The V call is TRBV5-4, the J call TRBJ1-2; 8 positions agree with TRBD1. V lost 4 bases to trimming and J lost 6 bases; unmatched junction nucleotides: 11. The V gene's germline CDR1 is SGHNT and CDR2 YYREEE (reference sequence). The CDR3 length is 15 residues.

This chain uses TRBV30 with TRBJ1-1, with a weak D call TRBD1 (5 bases). The V gene lost 0 bases and the J gene lost 5 bases, with 13 bases spanning the gap. Germline V gene lookup returns CDR1 GTSNPN and CDR2 SVGIG (reference sequence). CDR3 length equals 14 residues. DNA for the CDR3: TGTGCCTGGAGTGTAGGGGCCCTGGAGACTGAAGCTTTCTTT. Translating gives CAWSVGALETEAFF.

This sequence joins TRBV6-5 and TRBJ1-1; TRBD1 matches at 7 bases. CDR1 MNHEY and CDR2 SVGAGI come from the germline V gene. The CDR3 is 11 amino acids. V shed 4 bases, J shed 11 bases, and the junction held 4 bases outside the gene matches. The CDR3 nucleotides are TGTGCCAGCAGTTTGGAGGGGGCGGCTTTCTTT. It yields the protein CASSLEGAAFF.